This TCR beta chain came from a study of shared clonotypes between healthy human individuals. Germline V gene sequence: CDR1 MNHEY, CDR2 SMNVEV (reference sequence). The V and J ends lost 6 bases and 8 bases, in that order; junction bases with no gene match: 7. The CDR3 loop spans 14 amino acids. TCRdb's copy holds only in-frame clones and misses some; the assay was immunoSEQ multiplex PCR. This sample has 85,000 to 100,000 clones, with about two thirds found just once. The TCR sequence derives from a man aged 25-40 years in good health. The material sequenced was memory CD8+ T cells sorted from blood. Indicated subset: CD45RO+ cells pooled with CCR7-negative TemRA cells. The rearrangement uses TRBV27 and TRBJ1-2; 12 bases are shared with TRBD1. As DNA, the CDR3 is TGTGCCAGCAGGCCCGGGGACAGGGGGCAAGGCTACACCTTC. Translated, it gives CASRPGDRGQGYTF.